This T cell receptor (beta chain) emerged from a study of blood T cell repertoires in COVID-19. Study as a whole: Samples of COVID-19 (acute and convalescent) were obtained from the United States, Italy and Spain. T cells, B-cell-depleted T cells, or PBMCs provided the cDNA or gDNA that served as material.

During active infection, Seattle patients enrolled and were then monitored through disease. Original methodology: Estimates of nucleated cell counts were drawn from the amplification of reference gene primers. TCRdb's table, derived via immunoSEQ multiplex PCR, lists solely in-frame clones and lacks some. V and J calls and clone size come straight from that table; D and trimming were deduced from the DNA. This sample carries approximately 100,000 clones, around nine tenths of them seen once, and the ten largest clones take around 4%. Between the trimmed V and J ends, which lost 1 base and 10 bases, there was a span of 4 bases. The CDR3 spans 11 residues.

The chain employs TRBV12-3 or TRBV12-4 and TRBJ2-2; D uncertain. The TCR sequence derives from a human donor with COVID-19, enrolled during active disease. The donor label of this sample is uncertain. Sequencing input: peripheral blood. CDR3 sequence (DNA): TGTGCCAGCAGTTTAGTAGAGGAGCTGTTTTTT. It yields the protein CASSLVEELFF.